The 17 T cell receptor beta chains presented below share a single source sample, sequenced in a study of T-cell memory formation after mild COVID-19. TCRdb reanalysed the 5' RACE reads using MiXCR and keeps one entry per CDR3 protein. The sample records hundreds of thousands of distinct CDR3 sequences, roughly a fifth being singletons. Sequences were obtained from PBMCs or a T cell subset sorted from them (not recorded which). These receptors originate from an adult woman who had mild COVID-19 (a few samples of this study predate the infection). Cell type and time point are not known.

The chain couples TRBV5-1 to TRBJ1-1; 7 nucleotides match TRBD1. CDR1 and CDR2 (germline): SGHRS, YFSETQ. The CDR3 sequence is 15 residues long. V dropped 2 bases and J dropped 5; count of bases not matched to a gene: 9. CDR3 amino acids: CASSFDRVERTEAFF. DNA of the CDR3: TGCGCCAGCAGCTTTGACAGGGTAGAGCGTACTGAAGCTTTCTTT.

This clonotype appeared a few times. The genes are TRBV29-1 and TRBJ2-2; 7 bases line up with TRBD2. Germline CDR1 reads SQVTM; CDR2 reads ANQGSEA. This CDR3 contains 13 residues. J lost 6 bases, V lost 8 bases, and 9 bases had no gene match. CDR3: CSTGEGIAGELFF. CDR3 DNA sequence: TGCAGCACGGGGGAGGGAATCGCCGGGGAGCTGTTTTTT.

A few counts support this clonotype. V is TRBV29-1 and J is TRBJ1-2, with 7 bases matching TRBD1. The V gene's germline CDR1 is SQVTM and CDR2 ANQGSEA. This CDR3 comprises 15 residues. Germline trimming cut 6 bases from V and 2 bases from J; bases unmatched to any gene: 12. The CDR3 nucleotides read TGCAGCGTCCACCCCCGGACAGGAGGGAACTATGGCTACACCTTC. Its translation is CSVHPRTGGNYGYTF.

This clonotype was seen more than once but under ten times. The gene calls are TRBV28 and TRBJ2-7; D call uncertain. This CDR3 is built from 13 residues. Germline V gives CDR1 MDHEN, CDR2 SYDVKM. V lost 3 bases, J lost 4 bases, and 10 bases lay in between. The CDR3 region is CASSFATQYEQYF. In DNA, the CDR3 is TGTGCCAGCAGTTTTGCAACTCAGTACGAGCAGTACTTC. Full variable domain (rest looked up from reference TRBV28 and TRBJ2-7): DVKVTQSSRYLVKRTGEKVFLECVQDMDHENMFWYRQDPGLGLRLIYFSYDVKMKEKGDIPEGYSVSREKKERFSLILESASTNQTSMYLCASSFATQYEQYFGPGTRLTVT.

This clonotype has a handful of counts. The chain links TRBV7-9 to TRBJ2-3, with D possibly matching TRBD2 (5 bases). V was cut by 4 bases and J by 14 bases, with 19 bases left in between. The CDR3 loop spans 13 amino acids. CDR1 and CDR2 from the germline V gene are SEHNR and FQNEAQ (reference sequence). The CDR3 is CASSSPNRGRLYF. DNA for the CDR3: TGTGCCAGCAGCTCTCCTAATCGAGGGCGACTGTATTTT. Using reference TRBV7-9 and TRBJ2-3 for the parts outside the CDR3, the full variable domain is DTGVSQNPRHKITKRGQNVTFRCDPISEHNRLYWYRQTLGQGPEFLTYFQNEAQLEKSRLLSDRFSAERPKGSFSTLEIQRTEQGDSAMYLCASSSPNRGRLYFGPGTRLTVL.

The rearrangement uses TRBV5-5 and TRBJ2-2, with a tentative D call TRBD2 (5 bases). CDR1 SGHKS and CDR2 YYEKEE come from the germline V gene (reference sequence). This CDR3 is 16 amino acids long. Trimming removed 0 bases at V and 9 bases at J, with 18 bases between. The chain's CDR3 is CASSLDRGWPGRELFF. For the CDR3, the DNA is TGTGCCAGCAGCTTGGATAGAGGGTGGCCTGGCCGGGAGCTGTTTTTT.

This clonotype was observed a handful of times. The V and J genes are TRBV20-1 and TRBJ2-7; weak D call: TRBD2 (6 bases). Per germline, CDR1 DFQATT and CDR2 SNEGSKA (reference sequence). The length of the CDR3 is 15 residues. V lost 5 bases to trimming and J lost 3 bases, with 20 bases between them. The CDR3 here is CSAYSGTGNGYEQYF. The CDR3 DNA reads TGCAGTGCTTATTCGGGGACTGGGAACGGCTACGAGCAGTACTTC.

This clonotype was seen repeatedly, ten times or more. The chain links TRBV27 to TRBJ1-2; TRBD1 agrees at 8 bases. The CDR3 totals 15 residues. Per the germline V gene, CDR1 is MNHEY and CDR2 is SMNVEV (reference sequence). The V and J ends lost 6 bases and 1 base, in that order; junction bases with no gene match: 7. DNA of the CDR3: TGTGCCAGCAGCTGGGACAGGTTGGATAACTATGGCTACACCTTC. It translates to CASSWDRLDNYGYTF.

This clonotype was picked up a small number of times. The gene calls are TRBV5-1 and TRBJ2-3; 9 nucleotides agree with TRBD2. Germline assignment: CDR1 SGHRS and CDR2 YFSETQ. CDR3 length: 15 amino acids. The junction had 9 bases not matched to a gene; V was cut back by 6 bases and J by 4 bases. CDR3 bases: TGCGCCAGCACCTCAGCGGGGGGCGCGTCAGATACGCAGTATTTT. Its translation: CASTSAGGASDTQYF.

This clonotype has more than one count but fewer than ten. V gene TRBV29-1 combines with J gene TRBJ1-2; 7 nucleotides match TRBD1. The junction had 5 bases not matched to a gene; V was cut back by 2 bases and J by 5 bases. CDR1 and CDR2 from the germline V gene are SQVTM and ANQGSEA. The CDR3 length is 13 residues. This chain's CDR3 is CSVENRGLYGYTF. The CDR3 DNA reads TGCAGCGTTGAAAACAGGGGATTGTATGGCTACACCTTC. The full variable domain, its missing parts supplied by reference TRBV29-1 and TRBJ1-2, is SAVISQKPSRDICQRGTSLTIQCQVDSQVTMMFWYRQQPGQSLTLIATANQGSEATYESGFVIDKFPISRPNLTFSTLTVSNMSPEDSSIYLCSVENRGLYGYTFGSGTRLTVV.

The chain has TRBV7-9 and TRBJ1-4; unclear D gene. This CDR3 is 14 amino acids long. Germline lookup yields CDR1 SEHNR and CDR2 FQNEAQ (reference sequence). V lost 7 bases to trimming and J lost 4 bases, with 13 bases between them. The CDR3 DNA is TGTGCCAGCACCTCAGGAAACCTTAATGAAAAACTGTTTTTT. Translating gives CASTSGNLNEKLFF.

The genes are TRBV18 and TRBJ2-5; possible D gene TRBD1, 5 bases. V gave up 3 bases and J gave up 0 bases, with 14 bases separating them. CDR3 length: 16 residues. Germline V gene data show CDR1 as KGHSH and CDR2 as LQKENI. The CDR3 nucleotides read TGTGCCAGCTCACCTACCCGGACACCGTACCAAGAGACCCAGTACTTC. It yields the protein CASSPTRTPYQETQYF.

This chain connects TRBV7-9 to TRBJ2-7; TRBD1 agrees at 8 bases. V was clipped by 1 base and J by 6 bases; unmatched bases: 8. Germline V gives CDR1 SEHNR, CDR2 FQNEAQ (reference sequence). The CDR3 sequence is 15 residues long. CDR3 sequence: CASSLGGQGGVEQYF. The DNA of the CDR3 is TGTGCCAGCAGCTTAGGCGGACAGGGCGGTGTCGAGCAGTACTTC.

The chain uses TRBV30 and TRBJ2-1; D uncertain. V was cut by 3 bases and J by 2 bases, with 11 bases left in between. This CDR3 region has 14 residues. Germline V gene sequence: CDR1 GTSNPN, CDR2 SVGIG (reference sequence). The CDR3 here is CAWSRSVTYNEQFF. CDR3 bases: TGTGCCTGGAGCCGCAGTGTAACCTACAATGAGCAGTTCTTC. The complete variable domain, with remaining parts taken from reference TRBV30 and TRBJ2-1, reads SQTIHQWPATLVQPVGSPLSLECTVEGTSNPNLYWYRQAAGRGLQLLFYSVGIGQISSEVPQNLSASRPQDRQFILSSKKLLLSDSGFYLCAWSRSVTYNEQFFGPGTRLTVL.

This clonotype has just a few counts. The chain carries TRBV7-9 and TRBJ2-6; D perhaps matches TRBD1 (6 bases). Trimming left V 4 bases short and J 5 bases short, with 18 bases between. The CDR3 is made up of 17 amino acids. CDR1 and CDR2 from the germline V gene are SEHNR and FQNEAQ (reference sequence). The CDR3 nucleotides read TGTGCCAGCAGCTCGAGCAGTGGGGGCGAGTGGGCCAACGTCCTGACTTTC. Translation: CASSSSSGGEWANVLTF.

This clonotype was picked up many times. The chain combines TRBV18 with TRBJ1-1; D unclear. The CDR3 is 15 amino acids. Trimming removed 3 bases from V and 1 base from J, with 12 bases in between. CDR1 and CDR2 from the germline V gene are KGHSH and LQKENI. For the CDR3, the DNA is TGTGCCAGCTCACCCAGACAAGGTTCGAACACTGAAGCTTTCTTT. It specifies CASSPRQGSNTEAFF.

In DNA form, the CDR3 reads TGTGCCAGTAGTCAGGTGGATGAAAAACTGTTTTTT. Translation: CASSQVDEKLFF. V gene TRBV19 combines with J gene TRBJ1-4; no firm D call. CDR3 size: 12 residues. V lost 5 bases to trimming and J lost 6 bases, with 7 bases between them. CDR1 LNHDA and CDR2 SQIVND come from the germline V gene (reference sequence).